These T cell receptor beta chains were read from a single sample in a study of prognosis after radiotherapy for stage I lung cancer. TCRdb processed the multiplex PCR reads anew with MiXCR; each CDR3 protein has one entry. In the table there are over 10,000 distinct CDR3 sequences, around 50% of which are singletons. Sequenced material: PBMCs, taken before or after stereotactic body radiation therapy (not recorded which). The receptors were gathered from a donor over 45 with non-small cell lung cancer. Both conserved end residues are trimmed from each CDR3. The D gene is left open where the match is weak.

d_call: TRBD1; v_call: TRBV4-1; cdr3_aa: ASSQSGTGSGYT
d_call: -; v_call: TRBV15; cdr3_aa: ATSRGRRQETQY
d_call: TRBD1; v_call: TRBV4-3; cdr3_aa: ASSQDPGQGADEQY
d_call: -; v_call: TRBV27; cdr3_aa: ASTSLGFAGELF
d_call: -; v_call: TRBV2; cdr3_aa: ASSENMWGYEQF
d_call: -; v_call: TRBV5-4; cdr3_aa: ASSTKGGGSTDTQY
d_call: -; v_call: TRBV19; cdr3_aa: ASSIVRAGELF
d_call: TRBD1; v_call: TRBV12-3/TRBV12-4; cdr3_aa: ASSPRTGSLGPLH
d_call: -; v_call: TRBV6-9; cdr3_aa: ASSYAISGYEQY
d_call: -; v_call: TRBV7-9; cdr3_aa: ASSLGDFGNEQF
d_call: -; v_call: TRBV30; cdr3_aa: AWRGLKMGTEAF
d_call: TRBD2; v_call: TRBV9; cdr3_aa: ASTSSGSSYNEQF
d_call: -; v_call: TRBV11-2; cdr3_aa: ASSLEGSSYNEQF
d_call: TRBD1; v_call: TRBV28; cdr3_aa: ASSLGQGAPTNQPQH
d_call: -; v_call: TRBV6-1; cdr3_aa: ASSPAGGNQPQH
d_call: -; v_call: TRBV18; cdr3_aa: ASSDSNSPLH
d_call: -; v_call: TRBV19; cdr3_aa: ASSIMARKGNEKF
d_call: TRBD1; v_call: TRBV11-3; cdr3_aa: ASSPLTGSGTDTQY
d_call: -; v_call: TRBV4-2; cdr3_aa: ASSHHLGPQSRYTQY
d_call: TRBD2; v_call: TRBV20-1; cdr3_aa: SARDLREGLYEQY
d_call: -; v_call: TRBV18; cdr3_aa: ASSMTVTGELF
d_call: -; v_call: TRBV7-2; cdr3_aa: ASSPLGLGHNEQF